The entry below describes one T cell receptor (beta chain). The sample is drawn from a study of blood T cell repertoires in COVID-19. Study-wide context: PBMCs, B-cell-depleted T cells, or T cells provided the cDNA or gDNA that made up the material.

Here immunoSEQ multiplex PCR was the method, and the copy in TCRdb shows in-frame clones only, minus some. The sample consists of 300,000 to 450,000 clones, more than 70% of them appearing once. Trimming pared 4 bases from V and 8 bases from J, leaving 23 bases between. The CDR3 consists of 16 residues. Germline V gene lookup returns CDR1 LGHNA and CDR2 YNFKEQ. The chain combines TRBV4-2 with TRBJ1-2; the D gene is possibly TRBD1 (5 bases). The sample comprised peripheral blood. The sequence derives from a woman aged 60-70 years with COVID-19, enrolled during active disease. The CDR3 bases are TGTGCCAGCAGCCCCCTGGAGGGCCAGGGACTGAAAGGCTACACCTTC. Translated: CASSPLEGQGLKGYTF.